These T cell receptor beta chains were read from a single sample in a study of blood T cell repertoires in COVID-19. Data came from immunoSEQ multiplex PCR; TCRdb stores just in-frame clones and leaves some out. The table shows fewer than 300,000 clones, with roughly 88% occurring only once. The sequencing sample was made of PBMCs or T cells enriched from blood (not recorded which). These receptors came from a woman aged 25 to 39 who had recovered from COVID-19. The CDR3 runs from the conserved cysteine through the conserved F or W. A D gene is named only where the DNA matches it firmly. Clone size is not always given. Where it is, it says once, few, many or a class for expanded clones.

d_call j_call clone_size v_call cdr3_aa cdr3_nt
. TRBJ1-2 . TRBV2 CASNRAWYTF TGTGCCAGCAATCGCGCGTGGTACACCTTC
TRBD1 TRBJ1-1 once TRBV2 CASSGTGGTEAFF TGTGCCAGCAGTGGGACAGGAGGAACTGAAGCTTTCTTT
TRBD1 TRBJ2-2 . TRBV29-1 CSVAGTGGTGELFF TGCAGCGTTGCCGGGACAGGGGGCACCGGGGAGCTGTTTTTT
. TRBJ2-4 . TRBV12-3/TRBV12-4 CASLVRVQGPQYF TGTGCCAGCTTAGTTAGGGTACAGGGACCCCAGTACTTC
TRBD2 TRBJ2-3 . TRBV19 CASSSSGRSTDTQYF TGTGCCAGTAGTTCTAGCGGGAGGAGCACAGATACGCAGTATTTT
. TRBJ1-2 . TRBV20-1 CSASPGSDPRRSGYTF TGCAGTGCTAGTCCCGGGTCGGATCCCAGGAGGAGTGGCTACACCTTC
. TRBJ1-2 . TRBV27 CASSPRQSQNSNYGYTF TGTGCCAGCAGTCCACGACAGTCCCAGAACTCTAACTATGGCTACACCTTC
. TRBJ2-7 . TRBV28 CASAPPVIYEQYF TGTGCCAGCGCGCCCCCCGTTATCTACGAGCAGTACTTC
. TRBJ1-5 . TRBV2 CASSEQGVGQPQHF TGTGCCAGCAGTGAACAGGGTGTCGGCCAGCCCCAGCATTTT
. TRBJ2-7 . TRBV7-9 CASSSPGLEGSYEQYF TGTGCCAGCAGCTCACCGGGGTTAGAAGGTTCCTACGAGCAGTACTTC
. TRBJ2-1 few TRBV28 CASSPPSEINEQFF TGTGCCAGCAGTCCCCCATCGGAGATCAATGAGCAGTTCTTC
. TRBJ1-1 . TRBV5-4 CASSPLQLTVNTEAFF TGTGCCAGCAGCCCACTCCAACTGACAGTGAACACTGAAGCTTTCTTT
TRBD2 TRBJ2-4 once TRBV5-6 CASSLVPGGTAKNIQYF TGTGCCAGCAGCTTGGTGCCGGGGGGGACGGCCAAAAACATTCAGTACTTC
. TRBJ2-3 . TRBV6-5 CASRRVGTDTQYF TGTGCCAGCAGGAGGGTCGGCACAGATACGCAGTATTTT
. TRBJ1-1 . TRBV28 CASSFTDSNTEAFF TGTGCCAGCAGTTTTACGGACTCGAACACTGAAGCTTTCTTT
. TRBJ1-2 . TRBV4-1 CASSQDSVDNYGYTF TGCGCCAGCAGCCAAGATAGTGTAGATAACTATGGCTACACCTTC
TRBD1 TRBJ2-2 . TRBV9 CASSTGTANTGELFF TGTGCCAGCAGCACCGGGACAGCGAACACCGGGGAGCTGTTTTTT
. TRBJ2-2 . TRBV9 CASSPRGLNTGELFF TGTGCCAGCAGCCCGAGGGGGTTGAACACCGGGGAGCTGTTTTTT